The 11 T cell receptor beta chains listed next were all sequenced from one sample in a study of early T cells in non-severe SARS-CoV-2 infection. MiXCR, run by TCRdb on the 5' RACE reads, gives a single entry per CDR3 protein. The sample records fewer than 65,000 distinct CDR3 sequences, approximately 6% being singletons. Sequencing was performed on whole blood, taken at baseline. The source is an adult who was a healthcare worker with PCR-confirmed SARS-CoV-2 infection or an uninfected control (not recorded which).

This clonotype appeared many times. The CDR3 spells CASSLNAGGTGNTIYF. In DNA form, the CDR3 reads TGTGCCAGCAGCTTGAACGCAGGGGGGACTGGAAACACCATATATTTT. V gene TRBV7-9 combines with J gene TRBJ1-3, with 7 bases aligning to TRBD1. J was trimmed by 2 bases and V by 3 bases; bases with no gene match: 7. CDR3 size: 16 residues. Germline V lookup: CDR1 SEHNR, CDR2 FQNEAQ (reference sequence).

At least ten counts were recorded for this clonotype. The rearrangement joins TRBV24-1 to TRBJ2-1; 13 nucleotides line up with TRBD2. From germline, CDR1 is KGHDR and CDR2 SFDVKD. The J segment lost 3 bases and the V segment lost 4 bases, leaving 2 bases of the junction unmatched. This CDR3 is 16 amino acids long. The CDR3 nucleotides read TGTGCCACCAGTGACTGGACTAGCGGGAGCTACAATGAGCAGTTCTTC. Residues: CATSDWTSGSYNEQFF.

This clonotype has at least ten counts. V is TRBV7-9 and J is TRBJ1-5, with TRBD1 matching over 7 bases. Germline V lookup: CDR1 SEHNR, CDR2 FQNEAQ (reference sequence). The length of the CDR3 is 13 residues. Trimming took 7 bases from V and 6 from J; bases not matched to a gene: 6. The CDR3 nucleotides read TGTGCCAGCATCGCGGGACAGTTTCAGCCCCAGCATTTT. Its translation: CASIAGQFQPQHF.

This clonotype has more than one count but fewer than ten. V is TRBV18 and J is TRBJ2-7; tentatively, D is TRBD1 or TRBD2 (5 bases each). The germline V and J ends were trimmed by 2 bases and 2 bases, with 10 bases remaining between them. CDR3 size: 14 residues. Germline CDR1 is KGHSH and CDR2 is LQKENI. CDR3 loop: CASSPGTDTYEQYF. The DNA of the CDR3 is TGTGCCAGCTCACCAGGGACGGATACCTACGAGCAGTACTTC.

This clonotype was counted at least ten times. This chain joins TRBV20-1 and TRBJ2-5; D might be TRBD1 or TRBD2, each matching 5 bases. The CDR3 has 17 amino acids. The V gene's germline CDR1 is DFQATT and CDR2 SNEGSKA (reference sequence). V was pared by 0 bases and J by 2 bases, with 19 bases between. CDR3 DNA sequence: TGCAGTGCTAGAGAAGGGGAGAAGATGTTCACACAAGAGACCCAGTACTTC. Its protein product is CSAREGEKMFTQETQYF.

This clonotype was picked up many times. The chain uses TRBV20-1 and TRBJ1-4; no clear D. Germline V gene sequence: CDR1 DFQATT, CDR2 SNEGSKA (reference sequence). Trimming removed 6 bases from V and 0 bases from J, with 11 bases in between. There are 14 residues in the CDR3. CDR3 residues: CSAYLGATNEKLFF. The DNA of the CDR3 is TGCAGTGCATATCTCGGGGCAACTAATGAAAAACTGTTTTTT.

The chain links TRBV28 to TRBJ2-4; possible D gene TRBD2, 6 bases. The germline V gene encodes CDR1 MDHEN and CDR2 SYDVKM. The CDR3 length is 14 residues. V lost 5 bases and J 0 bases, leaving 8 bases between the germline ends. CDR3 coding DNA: TGTGCCAGCAGTGGCGGGGTAGCCAAAAACATTCAGTACTTC. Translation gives CASSGGVAKNIQYF.

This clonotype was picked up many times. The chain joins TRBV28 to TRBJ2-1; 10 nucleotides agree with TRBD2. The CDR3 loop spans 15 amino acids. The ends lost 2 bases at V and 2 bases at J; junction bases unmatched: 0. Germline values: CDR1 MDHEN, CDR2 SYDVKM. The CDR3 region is CASSLLAGAYNEQFF. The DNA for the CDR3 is TGTGCCAGCAGTTTACTAGCGGGGGCCTACAATGAGCAGTTCTTC.

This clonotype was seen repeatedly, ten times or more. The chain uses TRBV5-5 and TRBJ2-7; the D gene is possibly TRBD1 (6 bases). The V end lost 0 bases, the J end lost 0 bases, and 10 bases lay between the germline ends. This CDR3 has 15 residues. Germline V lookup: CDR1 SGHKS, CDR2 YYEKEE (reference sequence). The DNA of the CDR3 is TGTGCCAGCAGCTTGGGTACAGGGCACTCCTACGAGCAGTACTTC. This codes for CASSLGTGHSYEQYF.

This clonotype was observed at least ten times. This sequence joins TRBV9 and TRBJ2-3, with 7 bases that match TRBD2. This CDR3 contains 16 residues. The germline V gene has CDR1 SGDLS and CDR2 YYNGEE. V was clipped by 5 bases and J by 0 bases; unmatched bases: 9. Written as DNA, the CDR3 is TGTGCCAGCAGTGAAACCCCTAGCGGCAGCACAGATACGCAGTATTTT. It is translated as CASSETPSGSTDTQYF.

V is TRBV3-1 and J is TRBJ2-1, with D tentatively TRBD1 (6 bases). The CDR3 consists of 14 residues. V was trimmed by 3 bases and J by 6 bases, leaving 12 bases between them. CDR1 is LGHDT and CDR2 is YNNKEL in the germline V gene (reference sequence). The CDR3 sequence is CASSQRGTGNEQFF. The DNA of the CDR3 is TGTGCCAGCAGCCAGAGGGGGACGGGCAATGAGCAGTTCTTC.